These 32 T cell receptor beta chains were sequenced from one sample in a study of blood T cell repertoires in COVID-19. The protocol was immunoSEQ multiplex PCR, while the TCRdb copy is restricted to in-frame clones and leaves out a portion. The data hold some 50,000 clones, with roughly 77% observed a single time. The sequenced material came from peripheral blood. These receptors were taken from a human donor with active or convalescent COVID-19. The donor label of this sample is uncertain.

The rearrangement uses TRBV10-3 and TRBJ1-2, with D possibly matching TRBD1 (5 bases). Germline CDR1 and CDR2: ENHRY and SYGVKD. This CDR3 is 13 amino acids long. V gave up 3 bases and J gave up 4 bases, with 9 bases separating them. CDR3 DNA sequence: TGTGCCATCAGTGACACCCAGGGCTATGGCTACACCTTC. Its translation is CAISDTQGYGYTF.

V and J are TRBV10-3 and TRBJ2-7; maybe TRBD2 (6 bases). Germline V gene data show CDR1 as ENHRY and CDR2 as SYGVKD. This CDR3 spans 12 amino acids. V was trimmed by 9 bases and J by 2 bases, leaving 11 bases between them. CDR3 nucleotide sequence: TGTGCCATGAATAGCGGCACCTACGAGCAGTACTTC. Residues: CAMNSGTYEQYF.

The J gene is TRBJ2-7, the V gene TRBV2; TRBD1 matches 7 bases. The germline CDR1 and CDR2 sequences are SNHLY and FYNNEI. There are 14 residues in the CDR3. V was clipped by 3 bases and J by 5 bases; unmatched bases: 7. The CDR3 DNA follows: TGTGCCAGCAGTGACCCGACAGGGCCGGACGAGCAGTACTTC. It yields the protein CASSDPTGPDEQYF.

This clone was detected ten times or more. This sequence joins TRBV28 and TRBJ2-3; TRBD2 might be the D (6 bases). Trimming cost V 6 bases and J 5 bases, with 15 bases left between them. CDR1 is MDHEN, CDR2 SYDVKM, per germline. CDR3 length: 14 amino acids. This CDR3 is CASRGLLGVDTQYF. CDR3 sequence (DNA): TGTGCCAGCAGAGGACTATTGGGAGTAGATACGCAGTATTTT. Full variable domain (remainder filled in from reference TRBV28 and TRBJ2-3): DVKVTQSSRYLVKRTGEKVFLECVQDMDHENMFWYRQDPGLGLRLIYFSYDVKMKEKGDIPEGYSVSREKKERFSLILESASTNQTSMYLCASRGLLGVDTQYFGPGTRLTVL.

This chain's CDR3 is CASSAPANTGELFF. The DNA for the CDR3 is TGTGCCAGCAGCGCCCCGGCGAACACCGGGGAGCTGTTTTTT. This chain connects TRBV9 to TRBJ2-2; D not resolved. The CDR3 covers 14 residues. V dropped 3 bases and J dropped 0 bases, with 6 bases sitting between them. CDR1 is SGDLS, CDR2 YYNGEE, per germline. Filled out from reference TRBV9 and TRBJ2-2, the complete variable domain reads DSGVTQTPKHLITATGQRVTLRCSPRSGDLSVYWYQQSLDQGLQFLIQYYNGEERAKGNILERFSAQQFPDLHSELNLSSLELGDSALYFCASSAPANTGELFFGEGSRLTVL.

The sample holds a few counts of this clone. Here the CDR3 DNA reads TGTGCCAGCAGTTACACACAGGGAGACGGCTACACCTTC. It specifies CASSYTQGDGYTF. The V call is TRBV6-2 or TRBV6-3, the J call TRBJ1-2; D possibly corresponds to TRBD1 (6 bases). The CDR3 runs 13 residues. CDR1 and CDR2 (germline): MNHEY, SVGEGT. V lost 2 bases and J lost 8, with 12 bases in between.

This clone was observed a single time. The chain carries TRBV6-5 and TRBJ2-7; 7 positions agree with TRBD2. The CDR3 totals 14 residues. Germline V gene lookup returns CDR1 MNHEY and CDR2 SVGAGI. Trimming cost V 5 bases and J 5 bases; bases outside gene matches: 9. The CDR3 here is CASSLAEVHHEQYF. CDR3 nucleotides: TGTGCCAGCAGTCTAGCGGAAGTGCACCACGAGCAGTACTTC.

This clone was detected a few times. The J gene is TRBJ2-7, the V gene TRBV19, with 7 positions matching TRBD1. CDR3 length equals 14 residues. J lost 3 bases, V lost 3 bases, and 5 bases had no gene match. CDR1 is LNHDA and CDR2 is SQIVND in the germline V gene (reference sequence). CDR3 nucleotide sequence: TGTGCCAGTAGTATGGGACAGCTCTTCTACGAGCAGTACTTC. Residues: CASSMGQLFYEQYF.

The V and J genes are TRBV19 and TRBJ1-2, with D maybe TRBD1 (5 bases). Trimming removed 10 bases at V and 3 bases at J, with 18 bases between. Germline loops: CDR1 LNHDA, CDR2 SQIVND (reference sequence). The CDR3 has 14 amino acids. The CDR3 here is CATVEGTGDYGYTF. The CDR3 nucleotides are TGTGCCACCGTGGAGGGAACAGGCGACTATGGCTACACCTTC.

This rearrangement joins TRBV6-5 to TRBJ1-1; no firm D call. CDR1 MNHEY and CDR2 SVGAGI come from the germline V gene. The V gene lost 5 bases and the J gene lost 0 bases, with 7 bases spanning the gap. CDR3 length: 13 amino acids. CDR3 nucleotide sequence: TGTGCCAGCAGTCGACTTCTGAACACTGAAGCTTTCTTT. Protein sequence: CASSRLLNTEAFF.

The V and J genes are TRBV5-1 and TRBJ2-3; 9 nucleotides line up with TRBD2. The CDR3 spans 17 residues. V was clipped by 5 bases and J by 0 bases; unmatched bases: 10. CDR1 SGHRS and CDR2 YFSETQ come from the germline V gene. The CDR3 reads CASRVGLARTSTDTQYF. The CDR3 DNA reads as TGCGCCAGCAGAGTAGGACTAGCGCGCACTAGCACAGATACGCAGTATTTT.

In DNA, the CDR3 is TGTGCCAGCAGCTTAGGACAGGCCAACAATGAGCAGTTCTTC. Protein: CASSLGQANNEQFF. The chain links TRBV7-2 to TRBJ2-1, with D possibly matching TRBD1 (6 bases). The length of the CDR3 is 14 residues. With 1 base removed from V and 5 bases from J, the gap between germline ends came to 9 bases. Germline loops: CDR1 SGHTA, CDR2 FQGNSA. The variable domain in full, completed from reference TRBV7-2 and TRBJ2-1, reads GAGVSQSPSNKVTEKGKDVELRCDPISGHTALYWYRQSLGQGLEFLIYFQGNSAPDKSGLPSDRFSAERTGGSVSTLTIQRTQQEDSAVYLCASSLGQANNEQFFGPGTRLTVL.

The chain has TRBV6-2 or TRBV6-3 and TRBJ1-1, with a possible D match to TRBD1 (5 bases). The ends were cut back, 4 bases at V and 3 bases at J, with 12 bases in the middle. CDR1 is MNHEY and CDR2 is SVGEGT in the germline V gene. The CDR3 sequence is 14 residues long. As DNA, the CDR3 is TGTGCCAGCAGTTTGGGTTGGGGCGACACTGAAGCTTTCTTT. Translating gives CASSLGWGDTEAFF.

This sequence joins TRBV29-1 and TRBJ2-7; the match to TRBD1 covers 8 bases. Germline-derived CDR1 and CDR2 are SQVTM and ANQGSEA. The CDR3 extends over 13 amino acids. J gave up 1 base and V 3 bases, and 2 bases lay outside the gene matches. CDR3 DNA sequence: TGCAGCGTTGAGTGGGACAGGTCCTACGAGCAGTACTTC. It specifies CSVEWDRSYEQYF.

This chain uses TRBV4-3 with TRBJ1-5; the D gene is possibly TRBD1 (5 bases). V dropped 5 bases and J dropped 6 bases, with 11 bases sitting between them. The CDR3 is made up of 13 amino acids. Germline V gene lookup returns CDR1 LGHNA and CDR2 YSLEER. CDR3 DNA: TGCGCCAGCAGCTCCCGGAGGGGTCAGCCCCAGCATTTT. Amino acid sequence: CASSSRRGQPQHF.

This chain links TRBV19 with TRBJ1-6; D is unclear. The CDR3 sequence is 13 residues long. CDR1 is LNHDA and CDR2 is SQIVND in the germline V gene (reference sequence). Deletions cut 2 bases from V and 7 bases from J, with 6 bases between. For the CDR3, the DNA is TGTGCCAGTAGTATAACAGACAATTCACCCCTCCACTTT. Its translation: CASSITDNSPLHF.

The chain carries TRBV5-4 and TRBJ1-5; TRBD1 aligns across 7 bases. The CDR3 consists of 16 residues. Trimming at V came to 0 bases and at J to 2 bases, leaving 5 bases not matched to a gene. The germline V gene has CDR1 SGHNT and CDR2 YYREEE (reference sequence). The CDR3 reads CASSLGGQGGNQPQHF. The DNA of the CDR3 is TGTGCCAGCAGCTTGGGTGGGCAGGGGGGCAATCAGCCCCAGCATTTT.

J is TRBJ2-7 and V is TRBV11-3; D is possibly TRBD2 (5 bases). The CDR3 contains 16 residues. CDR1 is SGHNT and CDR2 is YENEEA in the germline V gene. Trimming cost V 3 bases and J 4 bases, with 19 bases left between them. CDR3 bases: TGTGCCAGCAGCTTTGGACCCCCGGAGGCCACATACGAGCAGTACTTC. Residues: CASSFGPPEATYEQYF. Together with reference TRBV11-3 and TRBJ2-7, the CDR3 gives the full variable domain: EAGVVQSPRYKIIEKKQPVAFWCNPISGHNTLYWYLQNLGQGPELLIRYENEEAVDDSQLPKDRFSAERLKGVDSTLKIQPAELGDSAVYLCASSFGPPEATYEQYFGPGTRLTVT.

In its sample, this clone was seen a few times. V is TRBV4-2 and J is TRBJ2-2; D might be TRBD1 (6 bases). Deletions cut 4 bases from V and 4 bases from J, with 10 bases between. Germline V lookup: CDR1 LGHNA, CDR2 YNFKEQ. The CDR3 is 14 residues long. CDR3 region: CASSPRGGTGELFF. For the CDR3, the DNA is TGTGCCAGCAGCCCCCGAGGGGGCACCGGGGAGCTGTTTTTT.

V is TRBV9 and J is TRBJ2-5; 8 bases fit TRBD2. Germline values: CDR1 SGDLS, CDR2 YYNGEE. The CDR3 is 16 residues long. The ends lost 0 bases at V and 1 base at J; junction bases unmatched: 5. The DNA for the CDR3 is TGTGCCAGCAGCGTAGCGGTAGCGGGGAGCCAAGAGACCCAGTACTTC. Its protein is CASSVAVAGSQETQYF.

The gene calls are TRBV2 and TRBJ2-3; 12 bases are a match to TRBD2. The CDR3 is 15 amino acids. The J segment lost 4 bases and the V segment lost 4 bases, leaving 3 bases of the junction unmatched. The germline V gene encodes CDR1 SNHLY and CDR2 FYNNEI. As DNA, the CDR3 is TGTGCCAGCAGTGTGCTAGCGGGAGGGTCAGATACGCAGTATTTT. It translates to CASSVLAGGSDTQYF.

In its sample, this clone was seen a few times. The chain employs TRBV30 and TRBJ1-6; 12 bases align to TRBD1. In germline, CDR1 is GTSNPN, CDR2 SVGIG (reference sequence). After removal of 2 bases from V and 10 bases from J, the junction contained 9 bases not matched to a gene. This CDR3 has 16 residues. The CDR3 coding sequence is TGTGCCTGGAGTACCTTCGGGACAGGGGGCCAATCACCCCTCCACTTT. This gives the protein CAWSTFGTGGQSPLHF.

Here the CDR3 DNA reads TGCGCCAGCAGCATGAGACTAGCGGCCCAAGAGACCCAGTACTTC. This gives the protein CASSMRLAAQETQYF. The chain combines TRBV5-1 with TRBJ2-5; 9 nucleotides align to TRBD2. The V and J ends lost 4 bases and 1 base, in that order; junction bases with no gene match: 5. CDR1 SGHRS and CDR2 YFSETQ come from the germline V gene. The CDR3 runs to 15 residues.

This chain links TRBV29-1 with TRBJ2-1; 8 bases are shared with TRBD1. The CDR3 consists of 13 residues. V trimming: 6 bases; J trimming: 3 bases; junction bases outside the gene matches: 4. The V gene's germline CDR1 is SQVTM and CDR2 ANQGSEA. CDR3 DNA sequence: TGCAGCGTCAGGGGGCCCCGCTACAATGAGCAGTTCTTC. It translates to CSVRGPRYNEQFF.

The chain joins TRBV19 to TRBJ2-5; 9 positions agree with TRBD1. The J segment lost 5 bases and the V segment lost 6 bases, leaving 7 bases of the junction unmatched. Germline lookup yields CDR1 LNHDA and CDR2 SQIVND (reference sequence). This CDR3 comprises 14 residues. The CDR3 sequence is CASSSTGGAETQYF. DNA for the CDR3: TGTGCCAGTAGCAGTACAGGGGGCGCGGAGACCCAGTACTTC.

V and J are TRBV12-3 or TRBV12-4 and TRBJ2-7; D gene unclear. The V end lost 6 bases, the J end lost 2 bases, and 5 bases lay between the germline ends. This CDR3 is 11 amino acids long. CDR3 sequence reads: CASSSAYEQYF. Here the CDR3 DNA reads TGTGCCAGCAGCTCCGCCTACGAGCAGTACTTC.

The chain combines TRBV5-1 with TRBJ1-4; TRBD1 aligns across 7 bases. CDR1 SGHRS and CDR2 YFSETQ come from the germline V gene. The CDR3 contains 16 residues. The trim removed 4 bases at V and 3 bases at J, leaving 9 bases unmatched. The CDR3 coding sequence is TGCGCCAGCAGCGGAGACAGGGAAGGCGCTAATGAAAAACTGTTTTTT. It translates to CASSGDREGANEKLFF.

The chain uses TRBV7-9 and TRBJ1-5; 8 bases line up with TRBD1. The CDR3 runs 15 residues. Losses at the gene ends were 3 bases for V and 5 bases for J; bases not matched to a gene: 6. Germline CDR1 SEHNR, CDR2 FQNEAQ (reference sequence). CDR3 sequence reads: CASSFSGGADQPQHF. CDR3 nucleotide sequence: TGTGCCAGCAGCTTTTCAGGGGGCGCCGATCAGCCCCAGCATTTT.

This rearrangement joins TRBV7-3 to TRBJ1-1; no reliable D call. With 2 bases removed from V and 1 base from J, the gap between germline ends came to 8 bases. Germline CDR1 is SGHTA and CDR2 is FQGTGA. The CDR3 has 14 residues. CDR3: CASSLRGRNTEAFF. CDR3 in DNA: TGTGCCAGCAGCTTACGTGGTAGGAACACTGAAGCTTTCTTT.

The CDR3 reads CAWSTGGRGTEAFF. The CDR3 nucleotides are TGTGCCTGGAGCACGGGGGGCAGAGGCACTGAAGCTTTCTTT. V and J are TRBV30 and TRBJ1-1; TRBD1 is a possible D gene (6 bases). CDR3 size: 14 residues. V was trimmed by 3 bases and J by 4 bases, leaving 15 bases between them. CDR1 GTSNPN and CDR2 SVGIG come from the germline V gene (reference sequence).

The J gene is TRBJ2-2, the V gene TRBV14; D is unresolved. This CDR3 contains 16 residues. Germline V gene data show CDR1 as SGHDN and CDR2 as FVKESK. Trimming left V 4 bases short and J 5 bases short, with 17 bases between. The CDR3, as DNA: TGTGCCAGCAGCCTCCACGTGGAACAGTTAACCGGGGAGCTGTTTTTT. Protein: CASSLHVEQLTGELFF.

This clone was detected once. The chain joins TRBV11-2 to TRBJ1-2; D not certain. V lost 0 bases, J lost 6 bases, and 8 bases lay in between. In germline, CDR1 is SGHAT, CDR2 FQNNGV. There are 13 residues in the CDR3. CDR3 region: CASSLDRSNGYTF. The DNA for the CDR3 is TGTGCCAGCAGCTTAGATCGCAGTAATGGCTACACCTTC. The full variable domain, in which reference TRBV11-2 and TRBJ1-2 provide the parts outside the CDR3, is EAGVAQSPRYKIIEKRQSVAFWCNPISGHATLYWYQQILGQGPKLLIQFQNNGVVDDSQLPKDRFSAERLKGVDSTLKIQPAKLEDSAVYLCASSLDRSNGYTFGSGTRLTVV.